The TCR beta chain described here comes from a study of cytomegalovirus exposure and HLA in healthy donors. V dropped 5 bases and J dropped 2; count of bases not matched to a gene: 8. The germline V gene encodes CDR1 SEHNR and CDR2 FQNEAQ (reference sequence). This CDR3 is 17 amino acids long. This clone has only a few counts. The primer mix had 60 Vbeta and 13 Jbeta primers. Repertoires were generated with immunoSEQ multiplex PCR, while TCRdb's copy carries only in-frame clones and drops some. The repertoire holds around 110,000 clones, 82% seen once, with approximately 2.4% in the top ten. Sequenced sample: PBMCs. The genes are TRBV7-9 and TRBJ2-7, with 14 bases identical to TRBD2. The receptor was derived from a man aged 25-45 years in good health and CMV-seropositive. CDR3 loop: CASSRTSGGPPTYEQYF. CDR3 DNA sequence: TGTGCCAGCAGCCGGACTAGCGGGGGGCCCCCCACCTACGAGCAGTACTTC.